This TCR beta chain was found in a study of blood T cell repertoires in COVID-19. Data came from immunoSEQ multiplex PCR; TCRdb stores just in-frame clones and leaves some out. The sample yields roughly 120,000 clones, around 64% seen once. CDR1 MDHEN and CDR2 SYDVKM come from the germline V gene. V lost 4 bases to trimming and J lost 9 bases; unmatched junction nucleotides: 9. CDR3 length: 16 amino acids. Sequenced material: peripheral blood. The source of this sequence is a human donor with acute or convalescent COVID-19. The donor label of this sample is uncertain. The gene calls are TRBV28 and TRBJ1-6, with 10 positions matching TRBD1. The CDR3: CASSSPGQGLSSPLHF. In nucleotides, the CDR3 is TGTGCCAGCAGTTCCCCGGGACAGGGGTTAAGTTCACCCCTCCACTTT.